The 9 T cell receptor beta chains reported below all come from one sample, sequenced in a study of T cells in tuberculosis. Generated by immunoSEQ multiplex PCR, the TCRdb table keeps only in-frame clones and is missing some. The profile shows 40,000 to 50,000 clones, about 96% of them singletons. Material: PBMCs. These receptors originate from a donor between 10 and 35 years old with latent tuberculosis or without tuberculosis infection.

The rearrangement links TRBV5-1 to TRBJ2-3; 7 nucleotides align to TRBD1. This CDR3 has 13 residues. The ends lost 4 bases at V and 6 bases at J; junction bases unmatched: 5. Per the germline V gene, CDR1 is SGHRS and CDR2 is YFSETQ. Here the CDR3 DNA reads TGCGCCAGCAGCGCAAGACAGGGCGATACGCAGTATTTT. Amino acid sequence: CASSARQGDTQYF.

The chain couples TRBV7-2 to TRBJ2-1; 10 nucleotides match TRBD2. Germline-derived CDR1 and CDR2 are SGHTA and FQGNSA. There are 19 residues in the CDR3. Trimming removed 4 bases from V and 3 bases from J; junction bases left unmatched: 15. CDR3 sequence: CASSSRLGLAISLYNEQFF. The CDR3 coding sequence is TGTGCCAGCAGCTCGAGACTGGGACTAGCGATATCTCTCTACAATGAGCAGTTCTTC.

As concerns this clone: This specimen includes other DNA sequences encoding the same CDR3. This rearrangement joins TRBV7-2 to TRBJ2-5; TRBD2 aligns across 7 bases. The germline V gene has CDR1 SGHTA and CDR2 FQGNSA. Trimming at V came to 6 bases and at J to 2 bases, leaving 9 bases not matched to a gene. CDR3 length equals 15 residues. The CDR3 bases are TGTGCCAGCAGTTTGGGGGGGGGACCGCAAGAGACCCAGTACTTC. This codes for CASSLGGGPQETQYF.

This chain connects TRBV5-1 to TRBJ2-3, with 10 bases identical to TRBD2. V lost 3 bases and J lost 4; bases outside the gene matches: 17. Per the germline V gene, CDR1 is SGHRS and CDR2 is YFSETQ. The CDR3 extends over 19 amino acids. As DNA, the CDR3 is TGCGCCAGCAGCTCCCTGCCCCTCCCCACTAGCGGGGATTCAGATACGCAGTATTTT. The encoded protein is CASSSLPLPTSGDSDTQYF.

The V gene is TRBV4-1, the J gene TRBJ1-1, with a weak D call TRBD1 (5 bases). The CDR3 runs 14 residues. V was shortened by 3 bases and J by 0 bases, with 8 bases between the two germline ends. The germline V gene has CDR1 MGHRA and CDR2 YSYEKL. The CDR3, as DNA: TGCGCCAGCAGCCAGGTGACAGTGAACACTGAAGCTTTCTTT. It yields the protein CASSQVTVNTEAFF.

The rearrangement uses TRBV5-4 and TRBJ1-5, with a weak D call TRBD1 (5 bases). V was shortened by 0 bases and J by 3 bases, with 10 bases between the two germline ends. The V gene's germline CDR1 is SGHNT and CDR2 YYREEE (reference sequence). The CDR3 totals 15 residues. DNA for the CDR3: TGTGCCAGCAGCTTGGGGGGCCAGAACAATCAGCCCCAGCATTTT. Its translation: CASSLGGQNNQPQHF.

Within the sample, this clone is medium-sized (0.01 to 0.1%). The chain has TRBV25-1 and TRBJ2-7; possible D gene TRBD2, 7 bases. Germline-derived CDR1 and CDR2 are MGHDK and SYGVNS. V was clipped by 6 bases and J by 0 bases, with 12 bases between them. This CDR3 has 14 residues. The CDR3 sequence: CASSGGGSSYEQYF. The CDR3 region has the DNA TGTGCCAGCAGCGGGGGCGGGAGCTCCTACGAGCAGTACTTC.

This chain uses TRBV2 with TRBJ1-1; D is uncertain. The CDR3 spans 14 residues. Germline values: CDR1 SNHLY, CDR2 FYNNEI. Trimming stripped 4 bases from V and 10 bases from J, with 19 bases between. Written as DNA, the CDR3 is TGTGCCAGCAGTGTCTCTGCACTTGCTAGCAGAGCTTTCTTT. This translates into CASSVSALASRAFF. The entire variable domain, with the rest obtained from reference TRBV2 and TRBJ1-1, is as follows: EPEVTQTPSHQVTQMGQEVILRCVPISNHLYFYWYRQILGQKVEFLVSFYNNEISEKSEIFDDQFSVERPDGSNFTLKIRSTKLEDSAMYFCASSVSALASRAFFGQGTRLTVV.

The chain joins TRBV28 to TRBJ1-2, with D perhaps TRBD1 (6 bases). From germline, CDR1 is MDHEN and CDR2 SYDVKM. The CDR3 loop spans 17 amino acids. V lost 6 bases and J 10 bases, leaving 30 bases between the germline ends. CDR3 coding DNA: TGTGCCAGCAGCCCCCGTCGACAGGTTGAGTACCCGCGTTACTACACCTTC. This codes for CASSPRRQVEYPRYYTF.